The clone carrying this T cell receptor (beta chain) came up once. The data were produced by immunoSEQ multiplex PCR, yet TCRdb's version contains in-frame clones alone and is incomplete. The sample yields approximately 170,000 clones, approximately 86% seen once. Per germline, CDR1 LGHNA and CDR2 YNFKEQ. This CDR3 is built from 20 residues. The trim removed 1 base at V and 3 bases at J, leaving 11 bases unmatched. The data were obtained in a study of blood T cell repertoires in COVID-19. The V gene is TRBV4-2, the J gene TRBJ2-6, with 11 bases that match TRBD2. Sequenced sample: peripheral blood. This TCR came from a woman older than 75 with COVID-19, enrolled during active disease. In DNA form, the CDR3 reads TGTGCCAGCAGCCAAGGACCCACTAGCGGGGGCCGGAGTGGGGCCAACGTCCTGACTTTC. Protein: CASSQGPTSGGRSGANVLTF.